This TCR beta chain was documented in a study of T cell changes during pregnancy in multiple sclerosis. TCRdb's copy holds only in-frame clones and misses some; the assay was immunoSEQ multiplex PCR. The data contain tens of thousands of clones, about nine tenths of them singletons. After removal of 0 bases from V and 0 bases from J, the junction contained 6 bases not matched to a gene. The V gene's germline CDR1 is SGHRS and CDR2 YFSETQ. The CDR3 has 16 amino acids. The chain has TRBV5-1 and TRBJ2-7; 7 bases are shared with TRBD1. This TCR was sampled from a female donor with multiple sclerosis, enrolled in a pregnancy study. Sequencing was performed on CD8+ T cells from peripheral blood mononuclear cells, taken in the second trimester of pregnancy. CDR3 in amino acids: CASSLGGQPSSYEQYF. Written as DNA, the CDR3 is TGCGCCAGCAGCTTGGGGGGACAGCCTAGCTCCTACGAGCAGTACTTC.